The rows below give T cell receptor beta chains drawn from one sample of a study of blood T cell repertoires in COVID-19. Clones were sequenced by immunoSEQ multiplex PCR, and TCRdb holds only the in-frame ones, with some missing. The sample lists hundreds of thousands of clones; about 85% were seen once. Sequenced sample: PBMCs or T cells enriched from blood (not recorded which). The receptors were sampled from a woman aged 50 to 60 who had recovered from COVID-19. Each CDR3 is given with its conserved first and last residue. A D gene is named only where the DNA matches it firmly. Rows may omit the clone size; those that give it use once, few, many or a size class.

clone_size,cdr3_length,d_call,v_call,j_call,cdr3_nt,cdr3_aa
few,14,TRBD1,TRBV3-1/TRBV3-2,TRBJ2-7,TGTGCCAGCACCTTCCGACAGGGTAGCCACGAGCAGTACTTC,CASTFRQGSHEQYF
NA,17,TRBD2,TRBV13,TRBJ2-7,TGTGCCAGCAGCTTGGGTACCGGACTAGCGGGAGGAATCGAGCAGTACTTC,CASSLGTGLAGGIEQYF
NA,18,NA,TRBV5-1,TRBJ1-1,TGCGCCAGCAGCTTGTTCTTGGGGGGGCGAGGGAAGAACACTGAAGCTTTCTTT,CASSLFLGGRGKNTEAFF
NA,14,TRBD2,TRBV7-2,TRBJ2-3,TGTGCCAGCAGCTCGGGACTAGCAACAGATACGCAGTATTTT,CASSSGLATDTQYF
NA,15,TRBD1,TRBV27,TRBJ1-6,TGTGCCAGCAGTCTCCCGACAGGGAAGGATTCACCCCTCCACTTT,CASSLPTGKDSPLHF
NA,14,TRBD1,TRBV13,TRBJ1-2,TGTGCCAGCAGCAGCCGGGACAGCTCCTATGGCTACACCTTC,CASSSRDSSYGYTF
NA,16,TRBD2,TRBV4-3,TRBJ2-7,TGCGCCAGCAGCCAAGTCGGGGGACTAGCGATAGGCGAGCAGTACTTC,CASSQVGGLAIGEQYF
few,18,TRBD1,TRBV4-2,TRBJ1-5,TGTGCCAGCAGCCATTTTCTAGGGGACAGGGGTAGCAATCAGCCCCAGCATTTT,CASSHFLGDRGSNQPQHF
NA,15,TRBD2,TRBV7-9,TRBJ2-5,TGTGCCAGCAGCTTAGTGGCGGGAGTTGGTGAGACCCAGTACTTC,CASSLVAGVGETQYF
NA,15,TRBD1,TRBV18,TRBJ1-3,TGTGCCAGCTCACCGCCTCCGGGACAGGGAAACACCATATATTTT,CASSPPPGQGNTIYF
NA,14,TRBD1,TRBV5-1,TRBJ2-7,TGCGCCAGCAGCGGGGGACAGGGGGTCGACGAGCAGTACTTC,CASSGGQGVDEQYF
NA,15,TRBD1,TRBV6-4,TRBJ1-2,TGTGCCAGCAGCCCCTTCGAGGGACAGGAATATGGCTACACCTTC,CASSPFEGQEYGYTF
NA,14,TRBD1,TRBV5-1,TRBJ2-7,TGCGCCAGCAGCTCATCCGGGACAGGGGTCGAGCAGTACTTC,CASSSSGTGVEQYF
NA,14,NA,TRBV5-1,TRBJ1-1,TGCGCCAGCAGCTTGTCTGGCTTTGGTACTGAAGCTTTCTTT,CASSLSGFGTEAFF
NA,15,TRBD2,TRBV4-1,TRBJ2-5,TGCGCCAGCAGCCAACTAACTAGCGGCCAAGAGACCCAGTACTTC,CASSQLTSGQETQYF
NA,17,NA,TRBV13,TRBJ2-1,TGTGCCAGCAGCTTATACGGCGTCGGAAAGATAAGCGATGAGCAGTTCTTC,CASSLYGVGKISDEQFF
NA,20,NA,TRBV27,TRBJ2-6,TGTGCCAGCAGTTTATTAGGGGTGAGTCGGCTTAGAACTGGGGCCAACGTCCTGACTTTC,CASSLLGVSRLRTGANVLTF
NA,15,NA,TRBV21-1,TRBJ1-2,TGTGCCAGCGAGGGCTCTAGCCGCGGTGAATTTGGCTACACCTTC,CASEGSSRGEFGYTF
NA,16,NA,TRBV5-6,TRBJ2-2,TGTGCCAGCACCTGGGGTGGGCGGGACGCGACCGGGGAGCTGTTTTTT,CASTWGGRDATGELFF
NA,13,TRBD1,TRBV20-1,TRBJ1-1,TGCAGTGCTAGTGCCTACAGGGGGACTGAAGCTTTCTTT,CSASAYRGTEAFF
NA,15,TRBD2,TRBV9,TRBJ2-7,TGTGCCAGCAGCGTTTTTGCGGGAGGGCCCTACGAGCAGTACTTC,CASSVFAGGPYEQYF
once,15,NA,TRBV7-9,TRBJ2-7,TGTGCCAGCAGCTTAGTGGTAGGTAGCAGCTACGAGCAGTACTTC,CASSLVVGSSYEQYF